This T cell receptor beta chain was recovered during a study of graft-versus-host responses after intestinal transplantation. Study at large: Transplantation in recipients was multivisceral, liver-intestinal, or isolated intestinal. For two to four years after anti-thymocyte globulin induction, all recipients took tacrolimus and steroids. Study-wide results and limits: Ileal or blood samples showed some GvH clones first, and such clones were also found in recipient marrow.

The V and J ends lost 4 bases and 7 bases, in that order; junction bases with no gene match: 13. This CDR3 contains 18 residues. The germline gives CDR1 SGHNT, CDR2 YYREEE (reference sequence). With respect to this clone: Its cognate antigen is unknown.

Sequencing was performed with immunoSEQ multiplex PCR; in TCRdb, only in-frame clones are kept and a portion is missing. The top ten clones hold roughly 0.19% of a sample with 130,000 to 150,000 clones, about 90% of them seen once. The receptor comes from a human donor who received an intestinal transplant. The rearrangement uses TRBV5-4 and TRBJ2-1; 14 bases match TRBD2. The specimen was unstimulated CD4+ T cells sorted from spleen or lymph node cells, collected before intestinal transplant. This CDR3 is CASSTPGLAGEGGNEQFF. CDR3 DNA sequence: TGTGCCAGCAGCACACCGGGACTAGCGGGAGAGGGGGGGAATGAGCAGTTCTTC.